This TCR beta chain appears in the sequencing data of a study of blood T cell repertoires in COVID-19. Here immunoSEQ multiplex PCR was the method, and the copy in TCRdb shows in-frame clones only, minus some. The data hold roughly 39,000 clones, with around 87% observed a single time. V shed 2 bases and J shed 6 bases, with 5 bases lying between them. CDR1 is MNHEY and CDR2 is SVGEGT in the germline V gene. The CDR3 contains 11 residues. This chain uses TRBV6-2 or TRBV6-3 with TRBJ2-7; D is uncertain. This clonotype originated in a woman of 80 years or more with active COVID-19. Sample: peripheral blood. The CDR3 coding sequence is TGTGCCAGCAGTTACCCGTCCGAGCAGTACTTC. This encodes CASSYPSEQYF.